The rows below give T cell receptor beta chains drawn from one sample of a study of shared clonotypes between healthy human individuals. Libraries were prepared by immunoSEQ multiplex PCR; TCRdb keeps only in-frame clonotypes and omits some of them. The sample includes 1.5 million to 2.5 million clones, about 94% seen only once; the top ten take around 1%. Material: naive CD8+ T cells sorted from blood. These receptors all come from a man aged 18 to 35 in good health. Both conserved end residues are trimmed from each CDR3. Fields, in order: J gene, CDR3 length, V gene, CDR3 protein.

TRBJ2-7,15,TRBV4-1,ASSQEYTGSGSYEQY
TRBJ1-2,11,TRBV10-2,ASISDRAYGYT
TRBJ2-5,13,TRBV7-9,ASSSLVRAQETQY
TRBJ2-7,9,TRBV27,ASSFRSEQY
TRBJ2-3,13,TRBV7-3,ASSLGPGGTDTQY
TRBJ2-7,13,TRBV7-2,ASSLDAGVVYEQY
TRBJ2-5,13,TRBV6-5,ASSRVGGLSETQY
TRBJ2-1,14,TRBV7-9,ASSPELAGRGNEQF
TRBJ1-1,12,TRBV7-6,ASSPDRLNTEAF
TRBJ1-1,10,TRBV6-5,ASSYGSTEAF
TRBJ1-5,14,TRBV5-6,ASSLGLDGGNQPQH
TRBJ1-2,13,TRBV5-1,ASSPNMTGFYGYT
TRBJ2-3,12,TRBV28,ASSFPDSTDTQY
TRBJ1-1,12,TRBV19,ASKEDTQNTEAF